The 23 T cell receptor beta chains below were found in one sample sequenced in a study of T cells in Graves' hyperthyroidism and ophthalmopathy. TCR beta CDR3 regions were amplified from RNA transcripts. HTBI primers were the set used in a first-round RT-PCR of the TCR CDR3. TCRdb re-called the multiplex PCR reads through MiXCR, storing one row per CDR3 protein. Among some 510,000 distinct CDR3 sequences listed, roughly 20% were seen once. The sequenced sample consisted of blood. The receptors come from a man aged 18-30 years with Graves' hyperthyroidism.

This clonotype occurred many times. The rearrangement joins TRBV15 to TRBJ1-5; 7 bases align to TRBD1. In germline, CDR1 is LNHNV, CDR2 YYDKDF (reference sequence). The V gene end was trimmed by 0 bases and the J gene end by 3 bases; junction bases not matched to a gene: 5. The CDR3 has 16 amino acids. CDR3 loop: CATSRDAGGFNQPQHF. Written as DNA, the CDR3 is TGTGCCACCAGCAGAGACGCAGGGGGATTCAATCAGCCCCAGCATTTT. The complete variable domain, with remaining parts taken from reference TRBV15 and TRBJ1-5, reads DAMVIQNPRYQVTQFGKPVTLSCSQTLNHNVMYWYQQKSSQAPKLLFHYYDKDFNNEADTPDNFQSRRPNTSFCFLDIRSPGLGDTAMYLCATSRDAGGFNQPQHFGDGTRLSIL.

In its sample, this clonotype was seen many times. The CDR3 DNA reads TGTGCCAGCAGCCAAGATTACGGGGCAGGCAATCAGCCCCAGCATTTT. As protein: CASSQDYGAGNQPQHF. This chain links TRBV3-1 with TRBJ1-5; D possibly corresponds to TRBD1 (5 bases). Germline V gene sequence: CDR1 LGHDT, CDR2 YNNKEL (reference sequence). CDR3 size: 16 residues. Trimming removed 0 bases from V and 2 bases from J, with 11 bases in between.

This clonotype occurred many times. This CDR3 is CASSWAEGYEQYF. For the CDR3, the DNA is TGCGCCAGCAGCTGGGCCGAGGGGTACGAGCAGTACTTC. This chain links TRBV5-1 with TRBJ2-7; D possibly uses TRBD1 or TRBD2 (5 bases each). The CDR3 spans 13 residues. V gave up 3 bases and J gave up 4 bases, with 11 bases separating them. Germline values: CDR1 SGHRS, CDR2 YFSETQ.

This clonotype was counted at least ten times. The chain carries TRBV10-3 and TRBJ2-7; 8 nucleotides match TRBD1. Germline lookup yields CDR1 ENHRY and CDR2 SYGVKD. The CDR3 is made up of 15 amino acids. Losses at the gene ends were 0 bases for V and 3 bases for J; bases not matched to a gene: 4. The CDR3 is CAISESTGQGYEQYF. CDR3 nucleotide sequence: TGTGCCATCAGTGAGTCGACAGGACAGGGCTACGAGCAGTACTTC.

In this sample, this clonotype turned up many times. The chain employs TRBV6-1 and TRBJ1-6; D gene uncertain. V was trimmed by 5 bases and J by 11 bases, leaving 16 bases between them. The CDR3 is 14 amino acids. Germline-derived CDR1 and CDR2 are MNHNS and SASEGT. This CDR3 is CASSLRTVLTPLHF. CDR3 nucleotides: TGTGCCAGCAGTCTCAGGACGGTTTTGACACCCCTCCACTTT.

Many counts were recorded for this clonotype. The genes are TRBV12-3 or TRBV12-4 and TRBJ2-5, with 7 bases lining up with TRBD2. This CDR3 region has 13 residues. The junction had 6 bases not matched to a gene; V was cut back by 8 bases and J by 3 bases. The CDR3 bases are TGTGCCAGCCTCAAAAGCGGGGAAGAGACCCAGTACTTC. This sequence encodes CASLKSGEETQYF.

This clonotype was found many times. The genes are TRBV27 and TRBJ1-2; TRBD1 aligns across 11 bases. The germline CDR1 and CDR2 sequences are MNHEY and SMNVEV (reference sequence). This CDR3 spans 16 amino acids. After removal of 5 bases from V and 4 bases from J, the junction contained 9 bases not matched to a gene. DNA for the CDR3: TGTGCCAGCAGTCCCCGGACAGGGGGCGGTATCTATGGCTACACCTTC. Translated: CASSPRTGGGIYGYTF.

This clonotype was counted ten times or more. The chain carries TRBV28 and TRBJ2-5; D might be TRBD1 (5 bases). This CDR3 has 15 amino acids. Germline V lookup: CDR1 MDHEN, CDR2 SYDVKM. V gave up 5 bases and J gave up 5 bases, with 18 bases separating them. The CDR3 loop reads CASSPLRGAEETQYF. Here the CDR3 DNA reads TGTGCCAGCAGTCCCCTTAGGGGCGCGGAGGAGACCCAGTACTTC.

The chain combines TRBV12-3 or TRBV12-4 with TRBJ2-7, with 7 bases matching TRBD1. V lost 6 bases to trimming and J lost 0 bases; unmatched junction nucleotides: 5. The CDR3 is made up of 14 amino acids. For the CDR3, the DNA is TGTGCCAGCAGCTTTGGACAGGTCTCCTACGAGCAGTACTTC. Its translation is CASSFGQVSYEQYF.

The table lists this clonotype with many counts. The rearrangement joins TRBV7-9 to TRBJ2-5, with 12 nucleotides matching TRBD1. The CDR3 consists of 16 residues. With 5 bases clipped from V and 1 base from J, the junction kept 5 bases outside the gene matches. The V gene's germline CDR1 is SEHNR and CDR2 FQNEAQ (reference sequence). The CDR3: CASSPRDRGRQETQYF. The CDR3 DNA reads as TGTGCCAGCAGCCCCAGGGACAGGGGGCGCCAAGAGACCCAGTACTTC.

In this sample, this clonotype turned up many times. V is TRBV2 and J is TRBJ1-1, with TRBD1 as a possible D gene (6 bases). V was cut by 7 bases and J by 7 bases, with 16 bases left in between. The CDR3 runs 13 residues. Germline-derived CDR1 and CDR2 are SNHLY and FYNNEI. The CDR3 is CASIDDLQGEAFF. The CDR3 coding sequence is TGTGCCAGCATCGACGACTTACAGGGTGAAGCTTTCTTT. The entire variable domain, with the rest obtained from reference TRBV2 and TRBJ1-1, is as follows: EPEVTQTPSHQVTQMGQEVILRCVPISNHLYFYWYRQILGQKVEFLVSFYNNEISEKSEIFDDQFSVERPDGSNFTLKIRSTKLEDSAMYFCASIDDLQGEAFFGQGTRLTVV.

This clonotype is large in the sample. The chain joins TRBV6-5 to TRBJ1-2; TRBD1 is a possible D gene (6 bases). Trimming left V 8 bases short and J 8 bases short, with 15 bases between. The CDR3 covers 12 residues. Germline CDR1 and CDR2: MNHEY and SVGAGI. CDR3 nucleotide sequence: TGTGCCAGCGGGGGGGCAGGAAGAGGCTACACCTTC. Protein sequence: CASGGAGRGYTF.

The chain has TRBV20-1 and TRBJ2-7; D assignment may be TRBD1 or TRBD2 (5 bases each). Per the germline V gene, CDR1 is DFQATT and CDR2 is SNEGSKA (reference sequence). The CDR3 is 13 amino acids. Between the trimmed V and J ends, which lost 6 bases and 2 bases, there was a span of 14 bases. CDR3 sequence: CSATGLGAYEQYF. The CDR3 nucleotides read TGCAGTGCCACAGGACTGGGAGCCTACGAGCAGTACTTC.

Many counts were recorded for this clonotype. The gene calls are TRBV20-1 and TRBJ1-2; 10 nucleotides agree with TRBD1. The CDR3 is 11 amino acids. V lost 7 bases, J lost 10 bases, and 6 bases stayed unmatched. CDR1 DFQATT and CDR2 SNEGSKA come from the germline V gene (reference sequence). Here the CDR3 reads CSGGTGVVYTF. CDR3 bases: TGCAGTGGCGGGACAGGGGTTGTCTACACCTTC.

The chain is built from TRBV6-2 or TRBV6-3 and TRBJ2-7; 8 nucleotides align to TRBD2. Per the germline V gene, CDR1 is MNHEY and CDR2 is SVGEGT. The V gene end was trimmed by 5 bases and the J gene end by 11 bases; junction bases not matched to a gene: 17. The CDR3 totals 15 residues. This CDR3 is CASSGVAGRVTPEYF. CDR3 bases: TGTGCCAGCAGTGGAGTAGCGGGGCGCGTAACACCCGAGTACTTC.

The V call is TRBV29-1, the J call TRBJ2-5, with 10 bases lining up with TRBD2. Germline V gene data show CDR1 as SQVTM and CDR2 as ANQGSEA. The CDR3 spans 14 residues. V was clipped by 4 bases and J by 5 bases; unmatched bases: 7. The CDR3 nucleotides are TGCAGCGTTGGAATAGCGGGGGGCCGGGAGACCCAGTACTTC. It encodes CSVGIAGGRETQYF.

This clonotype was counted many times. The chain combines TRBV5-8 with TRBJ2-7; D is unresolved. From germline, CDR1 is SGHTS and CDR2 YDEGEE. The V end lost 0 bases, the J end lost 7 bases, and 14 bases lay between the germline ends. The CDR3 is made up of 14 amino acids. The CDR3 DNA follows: TGTGCCAGCAGCTTGGAAGGAGTCGGCAGGGAGCAGTACTTC. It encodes CASSLEGVGREQYF.

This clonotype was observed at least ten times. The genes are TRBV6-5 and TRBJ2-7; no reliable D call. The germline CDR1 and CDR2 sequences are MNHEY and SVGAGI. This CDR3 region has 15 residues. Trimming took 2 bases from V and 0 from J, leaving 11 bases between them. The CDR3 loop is CASSYQRLSSYEQYF. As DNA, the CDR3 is TGTGCCAGCAGTTACCAGCGATTGAGCTCCTACGAGCAGTACTTC.

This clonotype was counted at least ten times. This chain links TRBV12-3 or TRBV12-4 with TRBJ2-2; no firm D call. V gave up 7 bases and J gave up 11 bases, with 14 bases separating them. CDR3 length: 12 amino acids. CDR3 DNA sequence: TGTGCCAGCATCGACAACCGCCCAGAGCTGTTTTTT. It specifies CASIDNRPELFF.

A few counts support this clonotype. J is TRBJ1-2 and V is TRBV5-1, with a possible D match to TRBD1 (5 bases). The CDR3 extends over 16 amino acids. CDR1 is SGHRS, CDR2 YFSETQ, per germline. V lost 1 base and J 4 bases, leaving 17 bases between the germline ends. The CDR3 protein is CASSLRGLGEGYGYTF. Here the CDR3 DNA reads TGCGCCAGCAGCTTGAGGGGCCTGGGAGAAGGCTATGGCTACACCTTC. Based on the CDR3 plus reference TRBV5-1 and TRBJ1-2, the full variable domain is KAGVTQTPRYLIKTRGQQVTLSCSPISGHRSVSWYQQTPGQGLQFLFEYFSETQRNKGNFPGRFSGRQFSNSRSEMNVSTLELGDSALYLCASSLRGLGEGYGYTFGSGTRLTVV.

In nucleotides, the CDR3 is TGTGCCAGCAGTCCCCCACGGGGGGATCATCAGCCCCAGCATTTT. It is translated as CASSPPRGDHQPQHF. This rearrangement joins TRBV6-1 to TRBJ1-5; a weak D match, TRBD1 (5 bases). Per the germline V gene, CDR1 is MNHNS and CDR2 is SASEGT. CDR3 length: 15 residues. Trimming removed 5 bases at V and 5 bases at J, with 16 bases between.

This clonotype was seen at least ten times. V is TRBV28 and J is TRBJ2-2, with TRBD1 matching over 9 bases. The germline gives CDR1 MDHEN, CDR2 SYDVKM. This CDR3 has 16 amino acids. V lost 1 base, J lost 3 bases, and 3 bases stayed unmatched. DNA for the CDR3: TGTGCCAGCAGTTTATCCCGGGACAGGGACACCGGGGAGCTGTTTTTT. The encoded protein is CASSLSRDRDTGELFF. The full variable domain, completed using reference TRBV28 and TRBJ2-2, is DVKVTQSSRYLVKRTGEKVFLECVQDMDHENMFWYRQDPGLGLRLIYFSYDVKMKEKGDIPEGYSVSREKKERFSLILESASTNQTSMYLCASSLSRDRDTGELFFGEGSRLTVL.

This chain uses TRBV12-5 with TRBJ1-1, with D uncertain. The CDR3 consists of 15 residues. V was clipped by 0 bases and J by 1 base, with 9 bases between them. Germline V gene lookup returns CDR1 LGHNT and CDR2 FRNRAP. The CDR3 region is CASGLVDSANTEAFF. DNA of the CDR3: TGTGCTAGTGGTTTGGTAGACTCCGCGAACACTGAAGCTTTCTTT.